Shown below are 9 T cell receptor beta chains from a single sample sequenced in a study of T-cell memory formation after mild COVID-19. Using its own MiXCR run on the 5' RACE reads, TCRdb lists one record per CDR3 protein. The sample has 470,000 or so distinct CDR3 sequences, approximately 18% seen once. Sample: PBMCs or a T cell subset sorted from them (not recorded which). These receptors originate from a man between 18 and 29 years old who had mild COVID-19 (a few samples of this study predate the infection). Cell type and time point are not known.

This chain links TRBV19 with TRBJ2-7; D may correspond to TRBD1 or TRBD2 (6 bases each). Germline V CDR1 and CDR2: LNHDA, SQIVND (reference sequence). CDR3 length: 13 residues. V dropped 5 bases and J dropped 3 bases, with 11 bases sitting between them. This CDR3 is CASSPGGHYEQYF. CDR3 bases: TGTGCCAGTAGTCCCGGGGGACACTACGAGCAGTACTTC.

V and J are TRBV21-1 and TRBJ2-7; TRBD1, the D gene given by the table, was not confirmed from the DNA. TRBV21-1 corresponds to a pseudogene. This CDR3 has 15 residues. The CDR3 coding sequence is TGTGCCAGCAGCAAAGGTGGGACCCCTTCGGGTGAGCAGTACGTC. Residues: CASSKGGTPSGEQYV.

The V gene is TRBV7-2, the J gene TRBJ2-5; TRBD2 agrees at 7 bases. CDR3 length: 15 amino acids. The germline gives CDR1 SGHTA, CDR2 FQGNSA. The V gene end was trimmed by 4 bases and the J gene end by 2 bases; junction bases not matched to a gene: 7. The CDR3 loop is CASSWATSLQETQYF. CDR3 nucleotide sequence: TGTGCCAGCAGCTGGGCGACTAGCCTTCAAGAGACCCAGTACTTC.

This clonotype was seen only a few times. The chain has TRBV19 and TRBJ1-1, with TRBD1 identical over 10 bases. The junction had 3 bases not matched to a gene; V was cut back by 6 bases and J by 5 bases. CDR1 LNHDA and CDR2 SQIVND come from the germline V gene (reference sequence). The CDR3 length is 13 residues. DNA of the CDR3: TGTGCCAGTAGGACAGGGGGCCTGACTGAAGCTTTCTTT. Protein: CASRTGGLTEAFF.

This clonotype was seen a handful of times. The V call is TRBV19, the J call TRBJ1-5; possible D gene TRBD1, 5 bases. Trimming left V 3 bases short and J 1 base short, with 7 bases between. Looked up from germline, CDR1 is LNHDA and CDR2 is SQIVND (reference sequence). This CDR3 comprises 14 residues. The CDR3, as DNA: TGTGCCAGTAGTATTAGGGGCAGCAATCAGCCCCAGCATTTT. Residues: CASSIRGSNQPQHF.

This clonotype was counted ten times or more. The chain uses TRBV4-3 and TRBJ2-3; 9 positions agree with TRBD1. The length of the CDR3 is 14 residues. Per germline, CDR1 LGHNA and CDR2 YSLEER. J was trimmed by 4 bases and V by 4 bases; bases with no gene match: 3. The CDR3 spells CASSPQGAADTQYF. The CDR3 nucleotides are TGCGCCAGCAGCCCACAGGGGGCCGCAGATACGCAGTATTTT.

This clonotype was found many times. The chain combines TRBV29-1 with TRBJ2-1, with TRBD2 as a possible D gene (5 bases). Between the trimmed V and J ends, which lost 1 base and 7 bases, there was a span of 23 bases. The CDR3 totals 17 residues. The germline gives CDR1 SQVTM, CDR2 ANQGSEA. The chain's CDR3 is CSVEGRSGLGFGNEQFF. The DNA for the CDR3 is TGCAGCGTTGAAGGTCGTTCGGGATTGGGGTTTGGAAATGAGCAGTTCTTC.

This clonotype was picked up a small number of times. The CDR3 loop is CASSPGEGRNIQYF. The DNA of the CDR3 is TGTGCCAGCAGCCCCGGGGAGGGTAGAAACATTCAGTACTTC. This rearrangement joins TRBV7-9 to TRBJ2-4; TRBD2 agrees at 7 bases. Germline V gene lookup returns CDR1 SEHNR and CDR2 FQNEAQ (reference sequence). The J segment lost 6 bases and the V segment lost 5 bases, leaving 7 bases of the junction unmatched. This CDR3 is 14 amino acids long.

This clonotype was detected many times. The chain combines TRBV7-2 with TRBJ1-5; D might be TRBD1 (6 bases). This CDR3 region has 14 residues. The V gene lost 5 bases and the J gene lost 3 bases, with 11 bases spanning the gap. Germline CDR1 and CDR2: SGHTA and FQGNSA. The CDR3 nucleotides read TGTGCCAGCAGCCCCAGGGGATCCAATCAGCCCCAGCATTTT. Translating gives CASSPRGSNQPQHF.